What follows are 5 T cell receptor beta chains derived from one specimen sequenced in a study of beta chain features in type 1 diabetes. Expressed TCRB transcripts were sequenced after all isolated RNA was converted to cDNA. The method was immunoSEQ multiplex PCR; TCRdb's version includes in-frame clones alone and lacks a portion of them. The sample carries roughly 240,000 clones, roughly 70% recorded once. Sequenced input: naive CD4+ T cells from blood. Receptor source: a man aged 25-40 years in good health.

The chain uses TRBV9 and TRBJ2-2, with D perhaps matching TRBD2 (5 bases). The V end lost 7 bases, the J end lost 5 bases, and 15 bases lay between the germline ends. The CDR3 runs to 14 residues. Germline CDR1 is SGDLS and CDR2 is YYNGEE. DNA for the CDR3: TGTGCCAGCGCCGTGAGGGAGTATACCGGGGAGCTGTTTTTT. Translation: CASAVREYTGELFF.

V is TRBV15 and J is TRBJ2-1; tentatively, D is TRBD2 (6 bases). The CDR3 consists of 13 residues. In germline, CDR1 is LNHNV, CDR2 YYDKDF (reference sequence). With 0 bases removed from V and 10 bases from J, the gap between germline ends came to 10 bases. CDR3 in amino acids: CATSRDHAGEQFF. CDR3 DNA: TGTGCCACCAGCAGAGATCATGCGGGAGAGCAGTTCTTC.

The rearrangement uses TRBV14 and TRBJ1-5, with 12 positions matching TRBD1. The CDR3 spans 17 residues. Germline V gene sequence: CDR1 SGHDN, CDR2 FVKESK. V was clipped by 1 base and J by 3 bases; unmatched bases: 4. CDR3 DNA sequence: TGTGCCAGCAGCCAAGGCGGGACAGGGGGCACCAATCAGCCCCAGCATTTT. Translation gives CASSQGGTGGTNQPQHF.

The chain uses TRBV11-2 and TRBJ2-1; D is uncertain. This CDR3 is built from 11 residues. Per the germline V gene, CDR1 is SGHAT and CDR2 is FQNNGV. V was shortened by 5 bases and J by 11 bases, with 10 bases between the two germline ends. The CDR3 region has the DNA TGTGCCAGCAGCCCTACAATGCAGCAGTTCTTC. Translation: CASSPTMQQFF.

V gene TRBV7-9 combines with J gene TRBJ2-5; the match to TRBD1 covers 7 bases. With 5 bases clipped from V and 4 bases from J, the junction kept 7 bases outside the gene matches. Germline V gives CDR1 SEHNR, CDR2 FQNEAQ (reference sequence). This CDR3 has 14 residues. The CDR3 coding sequence is TGTGCCAGCAGCCCCAGGACAGGAGGAGAGACCCAGTACTTC. It yields the protein CASSPRTGGETQYF.